The subject of this entry is one T cell receptor beta chain. The data derive from a study of CD8 T cells in Susac syndrome. RNA in amounts of roughly 0.5 to 1 ug was reverse transcribed with random hexamers. TCRdb itself ran the immunoSEQ multiplex PCR reads through MiXCR, one entry per CDR3 protein. The sample shows around 280,000 distinct CDR3 sequences, 70% to 90% of them seen only once. CD8+ and CD4+ T cells from blood underwent TCR beta sequencing. The CD8+ and CD4+ T cells were negatively isolated, with the TEMRA cells enriched by FACS. Germline trimming cut 4 bases from V and 0 bases from J; bases unmatched to any gene: 4. Germline V lookup: CDR1 SGHKS, CDR2 YYEKEE (reference sequence). This CDR3 region has 15 residues.

Sequencing was carried out using CD8+ T cells from PBMCs. The rearrangement links TRBV5-5 to TRBJ1-5; 7 nucleotides align to TRBD1. The source is a human donor with multiple sclerosis. The chain's CDR3 is CASSRGPPSNQPQHF. As DNA, the CDR3 is TGTGCCAGCAGCAGGGGGCCCCCTAGCAATCAGCCCCAGCATTTT.